Each of the 5 T cell receptor beta chains below was sequenced from the same sample in a study of CD8 T cells in Susac syndrome. With random hexamers, reverse transcription was performed on 0.5 to 1 ug of RNA. TCRdb ran MiXCR on the immunoSEQ multiplex PCR reads and lists one entry per CDR3 protein. The sample consists of approximately 120,000 distinct CDR3 sequences, about 95% of them appearing once. The sample was CD4+ T cells from PBMCs. All receptors derive from a human donor in good health.

The chain is built from TRBV24-1 and TRBJ2-3; D perhaps matches TRBD2 (5 bases). The CDR3 loop spans 13 amino acids. Between the trimmed V and J ends, which lost 2 bases and 5 bases, there was a span of 7 bases. The germline CDR1 and CDR2 sequences are KGHDR and SFDVKD. CDR3 in DNA: TGTGCCACCAGTGATTCGGGAAAAGATACGCAGTATTTT. Amino acid sequence: CATSDSGKDTQYF.

This sequence joins TRBV24-1 and TRBJ2-7; D is undetermined. The length of the CDR3 is 14 residues. The germline CDR1 and CDR2 sequences are KGHDR and SFDVKD. V was trimmed by 2 bases and J by 0 bases, leaving 7 bases between them. This CDR3 is CATSDSVGSYEQYF. DNA for the CDR3: TGTGCCACCAGTGATTCCGTCGGCTCCTACGAGCAGTACTTC.

The chain couples TRBV20-1 to TRBJ2-7, with a tentative D call TRBD1 (7 bases). CDR3 size: 13 residues. Germline lookup yields CDR1 DFQATT and CDR2 SNEGSKA (reference sequence). Trimming took off 6 bases at V and 4 bases at J, with 16 bases between the two ends. CDR3 region: CSASRGAGYEQYF. For the CDR3, the DNA is TGCAGTGCATCCAGGGGGGCGGGATACGAGCAGTACTTC.

This rearrangement joins TRBV20-1 to TRBJ1-1, with D possibly matching TRBD1 (6 bases). The CDR3 runs 14 residues. Trimming left V 1 base short and J 5 bases short, with 14 bases between. The V gene's germline CDR1 is DFQATT and CDR2 SNEGSKA (reference sequence). In DNA, the CDR3 is TGCAGTGCTAGAGGTACAGGGAGTTTTACTGAAGCTTTCTTT. As protein: CSARGTGSFTEAFF.

CDR3 sequence: CASSLRAVGQGSTDTQYF. For the CDR3, the DNA is TGTGCCAGCAGCTTACGCGCGGTGGGACAGGGTAGCACAGATACGCAGTATTTT. This chain joins TRBV7-9 and TRBJ2-3; 9 bases are a match to TRBD1. Trimming removed 2 bases from V and 0 bases from J; junction bases left unmatched: 9. Germline CDR1 reads SEHNR; CDR2 reads FQNEAQ (reference sequence). The CDR3 extends over 18 amino acids.